Following are 10 T cell receptor beta chains from one sample sequenced in a study of cytomegalovirus exposure and HLA in healthy donors. PCR employed 60 Vbeta and 13 Jbeta primers. TCRdb's copy holds only in-frame clones and misses some; the assay was immunoSEQ multiplex PCR. The sample holds about 140,000 clones, over 75% seen once. Material for sequencing was PBMCs. These receptors all come from a man between 25 and 39 years old in good health.

This chain uses TRBV5-1 with TRBJ2-1, with TRBD2 identical over 7 bases. This CDR3 spans 14 amino acids. The V and J ends lost 4 bases and 9 bases, in that order; junction bases with no gene match: 10. The V gene's germline CDR1 is SGHRS and CDR2 YFSETQ. CDR3 sequence (DNA): TGCGCCAGCAGCGGCGGGAGTCTCCCTATTGAGCAGTTCTTC. It codes for CASSGGSLPIEQFF.

V usage is TRBV7-9 and J usage is TRBJ2-7; a possible D gene is TRBD1 (6 bases). Looked up from germline, CDR1 is SEHNR and CDR2 is FQNEAQ (reference sequence). Between the trimmed V and J ends, which lost 6 bases and 2 bases, there was a span of 14 bases. The CDR3 sequence is 14 residues long. CDR3 DNA: TGTGCCAGCAGTTACCTACAGGGAACCTACGAGCAGTACTTC. It translates to CASSYLQGTYEQYF.

V is TRBV2 and J is TRBJ2-1; a possible D gene is TRBD2 (6 bases). This CDR3 comprises 14 residues. V lost 8 bases to trimming and J lost 6 bases, with 17 bases between them. CDR1 SNHLY and CDR2 FYNNEI come from the germline V gene. The CDR3 DNA sequence: TGTGCCAGCCTTCGGGGGAGCGGCTCCAATGAGCAGTTCTTC. This translates into CASLRGSGSNEQFF.

This chain connects TRBV6-5 to TRBJ2-7, with 7 bases identical to TRBD1. Germline CDR1 and CDR2: MNHEY and SVGAGI. The CDR3 is 15 amino acids. V was pared by 6 bases and J by 3 bases, with 11 bases of the junction left unmatched. For the CDR3, the DNA is TGTGCCAGCAGGCATGTCTCCGGGGACAGCTACGAGCAGTACTTC. Amino acids: CASRHVSGDSYEQYF.

CDR3: CASSFGSSTDTQYF. The DNA for the CDR3 is TGCGCCAGCAGCTTCGGGAGTAGCACAGATACGCAGTATTTT. The chain combines TRBV5-1 with TRBJ2-3; perhaps TRBD2 as D (6 bases). The CDR3 has 14 residues. From germline, CDR1 is SGHRS and CDR2 YFSETQ. V lost 2 bases and J 0 bases, leaving 7 bases between the germline ends.

The chain is built from TRBV19 and TRBJ2-5; no definite D call. V lost 1 base and J lost 11, with 11 bases in between. The germline V gene has CDR1 LNHDA and CDR2 SQIVND (reference sequence). The CDR3 extends over 12 amino acids. The CDR3, as DNA: TGTGCCAGTAGTATAGGGCTGGGCAAGCAGTACTTC. The encoded protein is CASSIGLGKQYF.

This chain joins TRBV30 and TRBJ2-1; 11 nucleotides line up with TRBD2. CDR1 and CDR2 from the germline V gene are GTSNPN and SVGIG (reference sequence). The trim removed 0 bases at V and 10 bases at J, leaving 5 bases unmatched. CDR3 length equals 14 residues. The DNA of the CDR3 is TGTGCCTGGAGTGTTTCCCTAGCGGGAGGCGAGCAGTTCTTC. It translates to CAWSVSLAGGEQFF.

This chain uses TRBV28 with TRBJ2-1; 11 bases map to TRBD1. The CDR3 is 14 amino acids. Per germline, CDR1 MDHEN and CDR2 SYDVKM. The ends lost 4 bases at V and 12 bases at J; junction bases unmatched: 8. DNA of the CDR3: TGTGCCAGCAGTTCCACGAGAGGGACAGGGGGGCAGTTCTTC. Translating it yields CASSSTRGTGGQFF.

The V and J genes are TRBV25-1 and TRBJ1-4, with 11 bases lining up with TRBD1. Germline trimming cut 4 bases from V and 6 bases from J; bases unmatched to any gene: 7. Germline-derived CDR1 and CDR2 are MGHDK and SYGVNS. The CDR3 extends over 16 amino acids. CDR3 nucleotide sequence: TGTGCCAGCAGTGCCTTAGGGACAGGGGGATATGAAAAACTGTTTTTT. Amino acids: CASSALGTGGYEKLFF.

The rearrangement joins TRBV11-2 to TRBJ2-2, with a possible D match to TRBD1 (6 bases). Germline CDR1 reads SGHAT; CDR2 reads FQNNGV. V dropped 5 bases and J dropped 4 bases, with 17 bases sitting between them. The CDR3 consists of 16 residues. This CDR3 is CASSRVPRGGTGELFF. The CDR3 DNA reads as TGTGCCAGCAGCAGAGTTCCCAGGGGTGGCACCGGGGAGCTGTTTTTT. The variable domain in full, with the rest retrieved from reference TRBV11-2 and TRBJ2-2, is EAGVAQSPRYKIIEKRQSVAFWCNPISGHATLYWYQQILGQGPKLLIQFQNNGVVDDSQLPKDRFSAERLKGVDSTLKIQPAKLEDSAVYLCASSRVPRGGTGELFFGEGSRLTVL.